Listed below are T cell receptor beta chains from one sample, sequenced in a study of T cell responses to AZD1222 COVID-19 vaccine. Sequenced by immunoSEQ multiplex PCR; TCRdb stores in-frame clones only, minus some. The table lists roughly 87,000 clones, roughly 90% of them singletons. Source: peripheral blood, taken 28 days after the second AZD1222 dose. The receptors stem from an adult who received the AZD1222 COVID-19 vaccine. CDR3s include the opening cysteine and the closing phenylalanine or tryptophan. D genes are given only for firm matches. Rows may omit the clone size; those that give it use once, few, many or a size class.

D gene: TRBD1
V gene: TRBV5-4
J gene: TRBJ1-6
clone size: -
CDR3 DNA: TGTGCCAGCAGCTGGATAGGACAGGGGAGAAATTCACCCCTCCACTTT
CDR3 protein: CASSWIGQGRNSPLHF

D gene: TRBD1
V gene: TRBV6-1
J gene: TRBJ2-1
clone size: -
CDR3 DNA: TGTGCCAGCAGTTTGCGACAGGGCTGGGATGAGCAGTTCTTC
CDR3 protein: CASSLRQGWDEQFF

D gene: -
V gene: TRBV7-9
J gene: TRBJ1-4
clone size: -
CDR3 DNA: TGTGCCAGCGGCGCGGTGGTAGCTAATGAAAAACTGTTTTTT
CDR3 protein: CASGAVVANEKLFF

D gene: -
V gene: TRBV2
J gene: TRBJ2-7
clone size: -
CDR3 DNA: TGTGCCAGCAGTCGTAGGACCTCCTACGAGCAGTACTTC
CDR3 protein: CASSRRTSYEQYF

D gene: -
V gene: TRBV19
J gene: TRBJ1-5
clone size: -
CDR3 DNA: TGTGCCAGTAGAAGGGTGGCCGTCGAAGAGCAGCCCCAGCATTTT
CDR3 protein: CASRRVAVEEQPQHF

D gene: -
V gene: TRBV5-4
J gene: TRBJ1-2
clone size: -
CDR3 DNA: TGTGCCAGCAGCTTGTCTCCAAGAGCTTATGGCTACACCTTC
CDR3 protein: CASSLSPRAYGYTF

D gene: -
V gene: TRBV6-5
J gene: TRBJ1-3
clone size: -
CDR3 DNA: TGTGCCAGCACGAGGATCGCTGGAAACACCATATATTTT
CDR3 protein: CASTRIAGNTIYF

D gene: -
V gene: TRBV4-1
J gene: TRBJ2-7
clone size: -
CDR3 DNA: TGCGCCAGCAGCCAAGACTTGGCGGATTCCTACGAGCAGTACTTC
CDR3 protein: CASSQDLADSYEQYF

D gene: TRBD2
V gene: TRBV28
J gene: TRBJ2-7
clone size: -
CDR3 DNA: TGTGCCAGCAGTTTTTTGTTAGGGACTAGCGGAGCCGGGAGCTCCTACGAGCAGTACTTC
CDR3 protein: CASSFLLGTSGAGSSYEQYF

D gene: -
V gene: TRBV10-3
J gene: TRBJ2-1
clone size: -
CDR3 DNA: TGTGCCATCAGTGAGTCCGGTAACCACAATGAGCAGTTCTTC
CDR3 protein: CAISESGNHNEQFF

D gene: TRBD1
V gene: TRBV5-8
J gene: TRBJ1-2
clone size: -
CDR3 DNA: TGTGCCAGCAGCTCGCCGGGACAGAGAAACTATGGCTACACCTTC
CDR3 protein: CASSSPGQRNYGYTF

D gene: -
V gene: TRBV6-6
J gene: TRBJ2-1
clone size: once
CDR3 DNA: TGTGCCAGCAGTACTGACAGCTACAATGAGCAGTTCTTC
CDR3 protein: CASSTDSYNEQFF

D gene: -
V gene: TRBV28
J gene: TRBJ1-1
clone size: -
CDR3 DNA: TGTGCCAGCAGTTTCCGGGGCGGAAACACTGAAGCTTTCTTT
CDR3 protein: CASSFRGGNTEAFF